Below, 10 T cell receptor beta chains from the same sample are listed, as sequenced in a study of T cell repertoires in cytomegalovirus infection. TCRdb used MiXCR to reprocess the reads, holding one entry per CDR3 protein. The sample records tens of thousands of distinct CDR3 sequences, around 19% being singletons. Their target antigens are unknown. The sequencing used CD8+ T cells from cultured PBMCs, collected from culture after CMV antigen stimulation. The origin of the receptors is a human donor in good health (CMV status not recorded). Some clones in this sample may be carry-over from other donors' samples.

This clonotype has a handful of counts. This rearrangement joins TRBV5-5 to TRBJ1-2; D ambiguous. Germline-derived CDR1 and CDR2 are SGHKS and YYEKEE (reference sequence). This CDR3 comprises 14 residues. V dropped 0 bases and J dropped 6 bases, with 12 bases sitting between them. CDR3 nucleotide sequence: TGTGCCAGCAGCTTGGACGGGGTGTCACATGGCTACACCTTC. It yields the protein CASSLDGVSHGYTF.

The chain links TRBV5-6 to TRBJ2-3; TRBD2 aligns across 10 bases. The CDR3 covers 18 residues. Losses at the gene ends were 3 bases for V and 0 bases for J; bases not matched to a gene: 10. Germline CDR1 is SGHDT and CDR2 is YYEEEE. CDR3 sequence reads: CASSWGTSAFPSTDTQYF. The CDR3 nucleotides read TGTGCCAGCAGCTGGGGGACTAGCGCCTTTCCTAGCACAGATACGCAGTATTTT. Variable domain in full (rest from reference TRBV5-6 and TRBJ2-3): DAGVTQSPTHLIKTRGQQVTLRCSPKSGHDTVSWYQQALGQGPQFIFQYYEEEERQRGNFPDRFSGHQFPNYSSELNVNALLLGDSALYLCASSWGTSAFPSTDTQYFGPGTRLTVL.

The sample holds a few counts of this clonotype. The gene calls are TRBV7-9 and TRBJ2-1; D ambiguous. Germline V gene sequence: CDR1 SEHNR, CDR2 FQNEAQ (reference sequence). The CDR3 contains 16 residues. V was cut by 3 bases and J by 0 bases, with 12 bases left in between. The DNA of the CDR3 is TGTGCCAGCAGCTTTCGGAAGATGAGCTCCTACAATGAGCAGTTCTTC. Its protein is CASSFRKMSSYNEQFF.

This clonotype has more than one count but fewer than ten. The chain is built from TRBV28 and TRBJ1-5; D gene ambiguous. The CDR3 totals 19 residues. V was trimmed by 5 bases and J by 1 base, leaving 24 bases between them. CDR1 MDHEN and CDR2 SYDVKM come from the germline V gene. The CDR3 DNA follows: TGTGCCAGCAGTCTTACGAATTTTGGAACAGTACTAAGCAATCAGCCCCAGCATTTT. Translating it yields CASSLTNFGTVLSNQPQHF.

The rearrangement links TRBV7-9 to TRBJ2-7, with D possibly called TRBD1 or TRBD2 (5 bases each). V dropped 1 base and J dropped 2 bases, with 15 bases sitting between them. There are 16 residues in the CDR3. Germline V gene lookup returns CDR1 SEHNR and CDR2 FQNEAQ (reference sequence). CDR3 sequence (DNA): TGTGCCAGCAGCTTAGTTACCGGGACCAAAACCTACGAGCAGTACTTC. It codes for CASSLVTGTKTYEQYF.

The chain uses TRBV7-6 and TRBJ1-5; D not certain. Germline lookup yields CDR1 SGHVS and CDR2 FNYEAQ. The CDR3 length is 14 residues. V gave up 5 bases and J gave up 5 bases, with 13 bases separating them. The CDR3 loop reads CASSKSYGDQPQHF. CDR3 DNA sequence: TGTGCCAGCAGCAAGTCGTACGGGGATCAGCCCCAGCATTTT.

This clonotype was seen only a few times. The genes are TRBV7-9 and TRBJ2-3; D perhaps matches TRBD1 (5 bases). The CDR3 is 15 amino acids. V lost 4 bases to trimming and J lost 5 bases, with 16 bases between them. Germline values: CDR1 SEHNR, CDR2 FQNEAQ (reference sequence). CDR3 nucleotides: TGTGCCAGCAGCTCACCCAGGGATGAAGGAGATACGCAGTATTTT. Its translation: CASSSPRDEGDTQYF.

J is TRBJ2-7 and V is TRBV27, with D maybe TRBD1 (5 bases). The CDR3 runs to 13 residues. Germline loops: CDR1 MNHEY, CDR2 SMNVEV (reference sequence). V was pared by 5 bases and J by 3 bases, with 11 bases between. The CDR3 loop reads CASSRGGLYEQYF. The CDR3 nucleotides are TGTGCCAGCAGTAGGGGCGGCCTCTACGAGCAGTACTTC.

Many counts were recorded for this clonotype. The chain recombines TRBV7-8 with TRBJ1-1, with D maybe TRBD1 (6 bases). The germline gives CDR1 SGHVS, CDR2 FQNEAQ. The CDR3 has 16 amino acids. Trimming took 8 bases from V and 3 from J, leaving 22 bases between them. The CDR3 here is CASASDRGAGDTEAFF. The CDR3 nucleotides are TGTGCCAGCGCATCCGACCGAGGTGCAGGGGACACTGAAGCTTTCTTT.

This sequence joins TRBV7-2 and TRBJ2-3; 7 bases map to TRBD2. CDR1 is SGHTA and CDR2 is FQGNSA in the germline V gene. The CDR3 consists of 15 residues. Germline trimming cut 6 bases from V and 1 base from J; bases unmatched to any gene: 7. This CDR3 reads CASSYRGLRTDTQYF. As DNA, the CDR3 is TGTGCCAGCAGTTACCGGGGACTACGCACAGATACGCAGTATTTT.